This TCR beta chain was identified during a study of technical replicates of blood from a few donors. Germline lookup yields CDR1 SGDLS and CDR2 YYNGEE. The CDR3 sequence is 16 residues long. Trimming took off 0 bases at V and 4 bases at J, with 16 bases between the two ends. Profiling relied on immunoSEQ multiplex PCR, and the TCRdb table lists in-frame clones only, not all of them. The sample lists 60,000 to 85,000 clones, roughly 91% occurring once. Sequencing was carried out using T cells isolated from PBMCs. V is TRBV9 and J is TRBJ1-2; unclear D gene. The sequence was collected from a human donor in good health. CDR3 sequence (DNA): TGTGCCAGCAGCGTAGTTTCGGCGGCTCGGTTCTATGGCTACACCTTC. It translates to CASSVVSAARFYGYTF.